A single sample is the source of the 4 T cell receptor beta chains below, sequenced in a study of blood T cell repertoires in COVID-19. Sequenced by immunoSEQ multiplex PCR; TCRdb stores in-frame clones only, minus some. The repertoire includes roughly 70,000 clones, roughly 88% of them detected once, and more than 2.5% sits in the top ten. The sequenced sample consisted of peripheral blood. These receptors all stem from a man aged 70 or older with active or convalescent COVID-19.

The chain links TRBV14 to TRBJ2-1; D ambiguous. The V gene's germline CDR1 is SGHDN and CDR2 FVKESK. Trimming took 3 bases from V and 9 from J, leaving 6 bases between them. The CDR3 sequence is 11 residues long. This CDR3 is CASSHNGEQFF. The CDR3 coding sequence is TGTGCCAGCAGCCACAACGGTGAGCAGTTCTTC.

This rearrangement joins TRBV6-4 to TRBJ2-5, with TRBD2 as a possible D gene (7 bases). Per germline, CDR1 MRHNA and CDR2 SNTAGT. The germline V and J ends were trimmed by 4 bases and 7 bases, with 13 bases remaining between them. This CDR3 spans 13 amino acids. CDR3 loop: CASSVTGGGTQYF. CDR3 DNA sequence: TGTGCCAGCAGTGTGACAGGCGGGGGGACCCAGTACTTC.

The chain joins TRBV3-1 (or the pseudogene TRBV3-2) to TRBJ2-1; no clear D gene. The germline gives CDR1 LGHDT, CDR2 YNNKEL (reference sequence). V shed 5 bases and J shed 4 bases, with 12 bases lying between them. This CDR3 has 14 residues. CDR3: CASSYGSPYNEQFF. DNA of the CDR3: TGTGCCAGCAGCTACGGGTCTCCTTACAATGAGCAGTTCTTC.

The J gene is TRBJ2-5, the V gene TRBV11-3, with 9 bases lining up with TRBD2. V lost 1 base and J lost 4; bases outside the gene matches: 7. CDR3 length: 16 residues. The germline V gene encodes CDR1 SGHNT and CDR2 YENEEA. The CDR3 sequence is CASSLGSREGGETQYF. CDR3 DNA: TGTGCCAGCAGCTTAGGCTCGCGGGAGGGCGGAGAGACCCAGTACTTC.